The source of this T cell receptor beta chain is a study of brain metastases from non-small cell lung cancer. Study observations and caveats: Compared with primary tumors, brain metastases showed less T-cell infiltration. Paired brain metastases and primary tumors largely shared TCR repertoires. Compared with their matched primary tumors, roughly two thirds of brain metastases showed expanded T-cell clones.

Concerning this clone: Its antigen is not known.

Profiled with immunoSEQ multiplex PCR; TCRdb holds only in-frame clones, not every one. The sample has 2,000 to 3,000 clones; approximately 83% are singletons. The sequence was obtained from a donor over 35 with non-small cell lung cancer. The sample comprised primary lung tumor tissue.

CDR3 in amino acids: CASSFLGQNSQETQYF. The CDR3 DNA follows: TGTGCCAGCAGCTTCCTCGGACAGAACTCCCAAGAGACCCAGTACTTC. The rearrangement links TRBV7-2 to TRBJ2-5; D may be TRBD1 (6 bases). The CDR3 loop spans 16 amino acids. Germline CDR1 and CDR2: SGHTA and FQGNSA. Trimming shortened V by 3 bases and J by 1 base, and 15 bases separated the two germline ends.